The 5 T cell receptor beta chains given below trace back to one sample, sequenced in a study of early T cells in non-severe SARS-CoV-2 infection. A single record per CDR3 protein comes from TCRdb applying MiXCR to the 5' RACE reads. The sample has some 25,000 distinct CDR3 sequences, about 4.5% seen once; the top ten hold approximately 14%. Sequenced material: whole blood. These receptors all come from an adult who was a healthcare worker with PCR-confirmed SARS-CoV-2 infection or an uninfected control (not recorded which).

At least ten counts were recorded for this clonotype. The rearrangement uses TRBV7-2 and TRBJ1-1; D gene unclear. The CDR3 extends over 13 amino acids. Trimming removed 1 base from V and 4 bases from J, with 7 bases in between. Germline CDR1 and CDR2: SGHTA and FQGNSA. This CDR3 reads CASSLGERTEAFF. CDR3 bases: TGTGCCAGCAGCTTAGGGGAGCGCACTGAAGCTTTCTTT.

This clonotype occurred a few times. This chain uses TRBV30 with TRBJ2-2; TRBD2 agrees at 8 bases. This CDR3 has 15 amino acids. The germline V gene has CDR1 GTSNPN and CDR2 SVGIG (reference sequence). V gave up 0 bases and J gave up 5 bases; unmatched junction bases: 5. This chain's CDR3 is CAWSVAGVGTGELFF. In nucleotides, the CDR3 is TGTGCCTGGAGTGTAGCGGGAGTGGGGACCGGGGAGCTGTTTTTT.

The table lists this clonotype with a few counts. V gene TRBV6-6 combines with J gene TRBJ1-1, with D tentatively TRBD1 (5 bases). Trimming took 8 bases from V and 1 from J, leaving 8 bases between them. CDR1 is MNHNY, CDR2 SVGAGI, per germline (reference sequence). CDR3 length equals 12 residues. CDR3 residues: CASVTENTEAFF. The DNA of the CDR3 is TGTGCCAGCGTGACAGAGAACACTGAAGCTTTCTTT.

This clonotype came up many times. The DNA for the CDR3 is TGTGCCATCAGTGCCGGGGCAGCCATGAACACTGAAGCTTTCTTT. Protein: CAISAGAAMNTEAFF. This chain uses TRBV10-3 with TRBJ1-1; tentative D call: TRBD1 (5 bases). This CDR3 spans 15 amino acids. Germline CDR1 reads ENHRY; CDR2 reads SYGVKD. The germline V and J ends were trimmed by 4 bases and 0 bases, with 12 bases remaining between them.

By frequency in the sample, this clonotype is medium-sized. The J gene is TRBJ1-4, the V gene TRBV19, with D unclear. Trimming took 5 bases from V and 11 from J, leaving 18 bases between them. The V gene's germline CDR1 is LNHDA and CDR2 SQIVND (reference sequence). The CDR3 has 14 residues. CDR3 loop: CASSSGRTVPKLFF. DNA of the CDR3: TGTGCCAGTAGTTCGGGGAGGACGGTACCTAAACTGTTTTTT.